This T cell receptor (beta chain) comes out of a study of metastatic and nonmetastatic thyroid tumors. Study background: Both malignant and benign thyroid patients supplied peripheral blood and tumor or nodule tissue samples, across which the repertoires of these patients were then compared.

At least ten counts were recorded for this clone. Its antigen remains unknown. Study results and limitations: In blood and tumor, TCR beta diversity was reportedly significantly higher in malignant thyroid tumors than in benign nodules.

In the original workflow: Between-group CDR3 differences, defined by clinicopathological status, yielded a distant-metastasis classifier for papillary thyroid cancer. TCRdb re-processed the PCR reads through MiXCR. TCRdb, rather than the study authors, made the V and J calls. The data hold roughly 57,000 clones, with around 20% observed a single time. Per germline, CDR1 DFQATT and CDR2 SNEGSKA (reference sequence). The V segment lost 3 bases and the J segment 12 bases; nucleotides outside the gene matches: 8. The length of the CDR3 is 13 residues. Thyroid surgery had not been preceded by any treatment in any patient.

This receptor was identified in a female donor with papillary thyroid cancer or a benign thyroid nodule (not recorded which). Some clones in this sample may be carry-over from other donors' samples. The sequenced sample consisted of blood. The chain links TRBV20-1 to TRBJ2-7, with 13 bases matching TRBD2. The CDR3 is CSARSSGTSGMYF. CDR3 nucleotide sequence: TGCAGTGCTAGGTCCTCCGGGACTAGCGGGATGTACTTC.